These T cell receptor beta chains were read from a single sample in a study of vaccination and CD4 T cells after COVID-19. Their antigens remain unidentified. One entry per CDR3 protein results from TCRdb running MiXCR on the PCR reads. The sample contains fewer than 3,500 distinct CDR3 sequences, roughly a third of which appear only once. Sequenced: CD4+ T cells from blood, cultured in vitro. The receptors originated from a human donor who had recovered from COVID-19. The CDR3 runs from the conserved cysteine through the conserved F or W. A D gene is named only where the DNA matches it firmly. Size is omitted from some rows. Given values are once, few, many or a class for expanded clones.

cdr3_length: 13
j_call: TRBJ1-5
clone_size: -
v_call: TRBV20-1
d_call: -
cdr3_nt: TGCAGTGCCCAAGAGGTAGGAAATCAGCCCCAGCATTTT
cdr3_aa: CSAQEVGNQPQHF

cdr3_length: 13
j_call: TRBJ1-3
clone_size: -
v_call: TRBV7-3
d_call: -
cdr3_nt: TGTGCCAGCAGCTTATACTTTGGAAACACCATATATTTT
cdr3_aa: CASSLYFGNTIYF

cdr3_length: 13
j_call: TRBJ1-5
clone_size: medium-sized
v_call: TRBV30
d_call: -
cdr3_nt: TGTGCCTGGAGTCGTTCGGAAGGACTGCTAATGCATTTT
cdr3_aa: CAWSRSEGLLMHF

cdr3_length: 15
j_call: TRBJ1-4
clone_size: few
v_call: TRBV18
d_call: -
cdr3_nt: TGTGCCAGCTCCCGCAATGGCGGAGAGAATGAAAAACTGTTTTTT
cdr3_aa: CASSRNGGENEKLFF

cdr3_length: 17
j_call: TRBJ2-5
clone_size: few
v_call: TRBV20-1
d_call: TRBD2
cdr3_nt: TGCAGTGCTGGGCCGCCGGGACTAGCGGGAGACCAAGAGACCCAGTACTTC
cdr3_aa: CSAGPPGLAGDQETQYF

cdr3_length: 13
j_call: TRBJ1-1
clone_size: few
v_call: TRBV7-9
d_call: -
cdr3_nt: TGTGCCAGCAGTACCAAGAAACTCACTGAAGCTTTCTTT
cdr3_aa: CASSTKKLTEAFF

cdr3_length: 19
j_call: TRBJ1-3
clone_size: -
v_call: TRBV6-5
d_call: -
cdr3_nt: TGTGCCAGCAGTTACACGTTCCAATTGACAGGACCGGGGGGAAACACCATATATTTT
cdr3_aa: CASSYTFQLTGPGGNTIYF

cdr3_length: 15
j_call: TRBJ1-1
clone_size: -
v_call: TRBV10-3
d_call: -
cdr3_nt: TGTGCCATCAAGGCAGGGTCGGAGGTAGGCACTGAAGCTTTCTTT
cdr3_aa: CAIKAGSEVGTEAFF

cdr3_length: 15
j_call: TRBJ1-1
clone_size: few
v_call: TRBV20-1
d_call: -
cdr3_nt: TGCAGTGCGCCTCGCGGGGCGAACTCAAACACTGAAGCTTTCTTT
cdr3_aa: CSAPRGANSNTEAFF

cdr3_length: 15
j_call: TRBJ1-2
clone_size: -
v_call: TRBV12-3/TRBV12-4
d_call: -
cdr3_nt: TGTGCCAGCACCTCTCTCGTTCCCTCCAACTATGGCTACACCTTC
cdr3_aa: CASTSLVPSNYGYTF

cdr3_length: 13
j_call: TRBJ1-3
clone_size: -
v_call: TRBV20-1
d_call: -
cdr3_nt: TGCAGTGCTAGACCGTCCTCTGGAAACACCATATATTTT
cdr3_aa: CSARPSSGNTIYF

cdr3_length: 13
j_call: TRBJ1-5
clone_size: -
v_call: TRBV10-2
d_call: -
cdr3_nt: TGCGCCACCACAGTGGGGGGGAGGCAGCCCCAGCGTTTT
cdr3_aa: CATTVGGRQPQRF

cdr3_length: 16
j_call: TRBJ2-3
clone_size: -
v_call: TRBV12-3/TRBV12-4
d_call: -
cdr3_nt: TGTGCCAGCAGTTTAGCACGGCGACTGAGCACAGATACGCAGTATTTT
cdr3_aa: CASSLARRLSTDTQYF

cdr3_length: 13
j_call: TRBJ1-2
clone_size: medium-sized
v_call: TRBV18
d_call: -
cdr3_nt: TGTGCCAGCTCACCTGGCTCGGACTATGGCTACACCTTC
cdr3_aa: CASSPGSDYGYTF

cdr3_length: 13
j_call: TRBJ2-5
clone_size: -
v_call: TRBV24-1
d_call: -
cdr3_nt: TGTGCCCCCCGGTGGAGCGTGGGGGAGACCCAGTACTTC
cdr3_aa: CAPRWSVGETQYF

cdr3_length: 12
j_call: TRBJ1-4
clone_size: -
v_call: TRBV5-4
d_call: -
cdr3_nt: TGTGCCAGCAGCTTGGAGGCAGGGGCCCTTGTTTTT
cdr3_aa: CASSLEAGALVF

cdr3_length: 15
j_call: TRBJ2-5
clone_size: few
v_call: TRBV5-8
d_call: TRBD1
cdr3_nt: TGTGCCAGCAGCAGGGGACAGCTAATACAAGAGACCCAGTACTTC
cdr3_aa: CASSRGQLIQETQYF

cdr3_length: 15
j_call: TRBJ2-5
clone_size: -
v_call: TRBV9
d_call: TRBD2
cdr3_nt: TGTGCCAGCAGCGTAACTAGCGGGGGGGAAGTGACCCAGTACTTC
cdr3_aa: CASSVTSGGEVTQYF